This T cell receptor (beta chain) was identified during a study of regulatory T cells in long-lasting Graves disease. This clonotype was counted at least ten times. The CDR3 extends over 16 amino acids. Germline V lookup: CDR1 SGHRS, CDR2 YFSETQ. V shed 0 bases and J 3 bases; nucleotides not matched to a gene: 8. Researchers made TCR beta libraries by using iRepertoire HTBI primers and running Arm-PCR on CDR3 regions. One entry per CDR3 protein, called by TCRdb with MiXCR from the multiplex PCR reads. The data show some 500,000 distinct CDR3 sequences, less than 15% seen once. Time point specified: newly diagnosed GD, antithyroid drugs for less than 3 months. Extracted RNA from PBMCs served as the source of the TCR library. These records were also assigned to another study, of T cells in Graves' hyperthyroidism and ophthalmopathy.

V is TRBV5-1 and J is TRBJ2-5, with 7 nucleotides matching TRBD1. The sequencing used peripheral blood mononuclear cells (PBMCs), collected at new diagnosis, from a patient treated with antithyroid drugs. The receptor comes from a man aged 30 to 45 with Graves disease. DNA for the CDR3: TGCGCCAGCAGCTTGGGCGCGTTCGGGACAGAAGAGACCCAGTACTTC. This translates into CASSLGAFGTEETQYF.